This TCR beta chain stems from a study of cytomegalovirus exposure and HLA in healthy donors. Study-wide results and caveats: A later analysis linked a missense DCLRE1C variant to TCR beta V- and J-gene trimming. Prior analysis indicated that the majority of TCR beta V segments exhibited productivity approximately 90% or approximately 30% of the time. With high specificity and sensitivity, the classifier reportedly diagnosed cytomegalovirus status. Serostatus for CMV was the only available immune exposure information.

With 60 Vbeta and 13 Jbeta primers, the PCR was carried out. Clones were sequenced by immunoSEQ multiplex PCR, and TCRdb holds only the in-frame ones, with some missing. The sample holds 150,000 to 200,000 clones, roughly 82% seen once. CDR3 length equals 13 residues. Germline V CDR1 and CDR2: SGDLS, YYNGEE. V was pared by 3 bases and J by 6 bases, with 9 bases between. This clone has a single count. Antigen: not known. The sample taken for sequencing was PBMCs. The genes are TRBV9 and TRBJ2-2, with D uncertain. The receptor was isolated from a woman aged 45-60 years in good health and CMV-seropositive. For the CDR3, the DNA is TGTGCCAGCAGCGCCCTCTTTTCCGGGGAGCTGTTTTTT. Protein: CASSALFSGELFF.